The 25 T cell receptor beta chains in this list originate from one sample, sequenced in a study of T-cell memory formation after mild COVID-19. MiXCR, run by TCRdb on the 5' RACE reads, gives a single entry per CDR3 protein. The repertoire includes around 340,000 distinct CDR3 sequences, 13% to 15% of them detected once, and less than 25% sits in the top ten. Sequencing used PBMCs or a T cell subset sorted from them (not recorded which). These receptor sequences come from a man aged 18 to 35 who had mild COVID-19 (a few samples of this study predate the infection). Cell type and time point are not known.

This clonotype has at least ten counts. This chain links TRBV7-3 with TRBJ2-1; TRBD2 matches 8 bases. The CDR3 spans 16 residues. J was trimmed by 5 bases and V by 0 bases; bases with no gene match: 6. Looked up from germline, CDR1 is SGHTA and CDR2 is FQGTGA. The CDR3 loop reads CASSLTGRGGHNEQFF. The CDR3 DNA is TGTGCCAGCAGCTTAACGGGCCGGGGGGGCCACAATGAGCAGTTCTTC.

In this sample, this clonotype turned up a few times. The CDR3 coding sequence is TGTGCCAGCAGCTTATATACCCCCCCGGGACTAGCGTCCCACTCTGGGGCCAACGTCCTGACTTTC. This gives the protein CASSLYTPPGLASHSGANVLTF. V and J are TRBV11-2 and TRBJ2-6, with 10 bases lining up with TRBD2. This CDR3 comprises 22 residues. J gave up 0 bases and V 2 bases, and 16 bases lay outside the gene matches. CDR1 is SGHAT, CDR2 FQNNGV, per germline.

In its sample, this clonotype was seen a few times. This chain uses TRBV6-2 or TRBV6-3 with TRBJ1-2; D ambiguous. Germline V gene data show CDR1 as MNHEY and CDR2 as SVGEGT. Trimming took off 3 bases at V and 1 base at J, with 9 bases between the two ends. The CDR3 covers 14 residues. The CDR3 nucleotides read TGTGCCAGCAGTTATGCCCGGAGTAACTATGGCTACACCTTC. This encodes CASSYARSNYGYTF.

This clonotype was detected a few times. This chain uses TRBV6-5 with TRBJ1-2, with 12 positions matching TRBD1. Trimming at V came to 2 bases and at J to 4 bases, leaving 11 bases not matched to a gene. CDR1 and CDR2 from the germline V gene are MNHEY and SVGAGI. The CDR3 is 18 amino acids. The CDR3 DNA reads as TGTGCCAGCAGTTACACGTCCCGGGACAGGGGGCTTGGCTATGGCTACACCTTC. Translation gives CASSYTSRDRGLGYGYTF.

V gene TRBV4-3 combines with J gene TRBJ1-3; D is possibly TRBD1 (6 bases). From germline, CDR1 is LGHNA and CDR2 YSLEER. The CDR3 is 17 residues long. Deletions cut 0 bases from V and 4 bases from J, with 16 bases between. The CDR3 coding sequence is TGCGCCAGCAGCCAAGATACGGGAACAGGGTTAGGAAACACCATATATTTT. This gives the protein CASSQDTGTGLGNTIYF.

This clonotype occurred many times. The chain links TRBV24-1 to TRBJ2-3; D not resolved. V was clipped by 3 bases and J by 0 bases, with 3 bases between them. Germline values: CDR1 KGHDR, CDR2 SFDVKD. The CDR3 has 13 amino acids. The CDR3 sequence: CATSDGSTDTQYF. In DNA, the CDR3 is TGTGCCACCAGTGATGGGAGCACAGATACGCAGTATTTT.

The rearrangement links TRBV7-3 to TRBJ2-3, with TRBD2 as a possible D gene (5 bases). The CDR3 extends over 13 amino acids. V gave up 8 bases and J gave up 2 bases, with 11 bases separating them. CDR1 is SGHTA and CDR2 is FQGTGA in the germline V gene. The CDR3 DNA follows: TGTGCCAGCGGGAGTACAAACACAGATACGCAGTATTTT. Protein: CASGSTNTDTQYF.

The chain carries TRBV4-3 and TRBJ2-3, with TRBD2 matching over 12 bases. The CDR3 runs to 17 residues. Germline-derived CDR1 and CDR2 are LGHNA and YSLEER. J gave up 12 bases and V 0 bases, and 13 bases lay outside the gene matches. This CDR3 is CASSQELGLAGTLDQYF. CDR3 bases: TGCGCCAGCAGCCAAGAGCTCGGACTAGCGGGGACCCTGGATCAGTATTTT.

The genes are TRBV12-3 or TRBV12-4 and TRBJ1-5; D unresolved. Trimming took 6 bases from V and 7 from J, leaving 13 bases between them. The CDR3 length is 13 residues. For the CDR3, the DNA is TGTGCCAGCAGGCTACGAGCGGACCAGCCCCAGCATTTT. This encodes CASRLRADQPQHF.

V gene TRBV12-3 or TRBV12-4 combines with J gene TRBJ1-6; D remains unclear. The V gene lost 2 bases and the J gene lost 4 bases, with 6 bases spanning the gap. The CDR3 is 14 residues long. The chain's CDR3 is CASSLRPYNSPLHF. For the CDR3, the DNA is TGTGCCAGCAGTTTAAGACCGTATAATTCACCCCTCCACTTT.

This chain joins TRBV4-3 and TRBJ2-7; TRBD1 matches 9 bases. This CDR3 region has 16 residues. CDR1 is LGHNA, CDR2 YSLEER, per germline. V gave up 1 base and J gave up 3 bases; unmatched junction bases: 7. CDR3 bases: TGCGCCAGCAGCCAAGGAACGGGACAGGGAAGCTACGAGCAGTACTTC. It translates to CASSQGTGQGSYEQYF.

This clonotype was seen only a few times. The rearrangement uses TRBV6-6 and TRBJ2-2; no clear D. The V gene lost 5 bases and the J gene lost 4 bases, with 8 bases spanning the gap. This CDR3 has 13 residues. Germline V gene data show CDR1 as MNHNY and CDR2 as SVGAGI (reference sequence). Here the CDR3 DNA reads TGTGCCAGCAGTGGACCCGGCACCGGGGAGCTGTTTTTT. It translates to CASSGPGTGELFF.

The chain employs TRBV5-1 and TRBJ2-3; D not resolved. Per the germline V gene, CDR1 is SGHRS and CDR2 is YFSETQ. Trimming pared 0 bases from V and 0 bases from J, leaving 8 bases between. The CDR3 contains 15 residues. CDR3 in DNA: TGCGCCAGCAGCTTGGCCGCCCAGAGCACAGATACGCAGTATTTT. Translation: CASSLAAQSTDTQYF.

This clonotype was observed a handful of times. The chain has TRBV7-9 and TRBJ1-4, with TRBD1 as a possible D gene (5 bases). V lost 5 bases, J lost 8 bases, and 15 bases lay in between. There are 14 residues in the CDR3. Germline V gene data show CDR1 as SEHNR and CDR2 as FQNEAQ (reference sequence). The CDR3 bases are TGTGCCAGCAGCCATCGGGGGATGGCCGAAAAACTGTTTTTT. This codes for CASSHRGMAEKLFF.

This sequence joins TRBV11-3 and TRBJ2-7; D is uncertain. Germline V gene data show CDR1 as SGHNT and CDR2 as YENEEA. Deletions cut 4 bases from V and 7 bases from J, with 11 bases between. This CDR3 has 12 amino acids. The CDR3 reads CASSYPGLEQYV. The CDR3 bases are TGTGCCAGCAGCTATCCGGGCTTGGAGCAGTACGTC.

This clonotype was found many times. This chain links TRBV5-1 with TRBJ1-2; 7 bases map to TRBD1. Germline V lookup: CDR1 SGHRS, CDR2 YFSETQ. Losses at the gene ends were 4 bases for V and 0 bases for J; bases not matched to a gene: 9. The CDR3 length is 16 residues. In nucleotides, the CDR3 is TGCGCCAGCAGCCCCGAGGGGGCAATAGCTAACTATGGCTACACCTTC. This gives the protein CASSPEGAIANYGYTF.

J is TRBJ2-3 and V is TRBV5-6; no reliable D call. CDR3 length equals 16 residues. Trimming removed 1 base from V and 2 bases from J, with 14 bases in between. Germline values: CDR1 SGHDT, CDR2 YYEEEE. CDR3 sequence reads: CASSLWMGGPTDTQYF. As DNA, the CDR3 is TGTGCCAGCAGCTTGTGGATGGGTGGCCCCACAGATACGCAGTATTTT. Using reference TRBV5-6 and TRBJ2-3 for the parts outside the CDR3, the full variable domain is DAGVTQSPTHLIKTRGQQVTLRCSPKSGHDTVSWYQQALGQGPQFIFQYYEEEERQRGNFPDRFSGHQFPNYSSELNVNALLLGDSALYLCASSLWMGGPTDTQYFGPGTRLTVL.

This chain joins TRBV7-7 and TRBJ2-2; 7 nucleotides align to TRBD1. The germline V gene encodes CDR1 SSHAT and CDR2 FNYEAQ (reference sequence). With V trimmed by 1 base and J by 4 bases, 6 bases remained unmatched. The CDR3 totals 16 residues. The CDR3 reads CASSLEISGGTGELFF. In nucleotides, the CDR3 is TGTGCCAGCAGCTTAGAAATTTCAGGGGGCACCGGGGAGCTGTTTTTT.

The chain uses TRBV5-6 and TRBJ2-2; 8 bases are a match to TRBD2. The junction had 3 bases not matched to a gene; V was cut back by 5 bases and J by 0 bases. The CDR3 is made up of 15 amino acids. Germline CDR1 SGHDT, CDR2 YYEEEE. In nucleotides, the CDR3 is TGTGCCAGCAGTCGACTAGCGACGAACACCGGGGAGCTGTTTTTT. Its translation: CASSRLATNTGELFF.

This clonotype was seen more than once but under ten times. The rearrangement uses TRBV5-5 and TRBJ1-2; a weak D match, TRBD1 (5 bases). The germline V gene has CDR1 SGHKS and CDR2 YYEKEE (reference sequence). The V end lost 1 base, the J end lost 4 bases, and 14 bases lay between the germline ends. The CDR3 sequence is 15 residues long. CDR3 region: CASSLSGTSTYGYTF. CDR3 DNA: TGTGCCAGCAGCTTGTCCGGGACTTCTACCTATGGCTACACCTTC.

This clonotype was seen at least ten times. V is TRBV7-9 and J is TRBJ1-1; the D is unclear. The CDR3 has 12 residues. Germline V lookup: CDR1 SEHNR, CDR2 FQNEAQ (reference sequence). V was pared by 2 bases and J by 4 bases, with 5 bases between. The chain's CDR3 is CASSLQATEAFF. The DNA of the CDR3 is TGTGCCAGCAGCTTACAGGCCACTGAAGCTTTCTTT.

This clonotype showed up just once. The chain employs TRBV10-3 and TRBJ2-7, with D perhaps TRBD2 (5 bases). This CDR3 region has 12 residues. CDR1 and CDR2 from the germline V gene are ENHRY and SYGVKD. With 4 bases removed from V and 3 bases from J, the gap between germline ends came to 7 bases. The CDR3 DNA is TGTGCCATCAGTGCCGGGGACTACGAGCAGTACTTC. Protein: CAISAGDYEQYF.

In this sample, this clonotype turned up a few times. The chain couples TRBV28 to TRBJ2-6; 9 positions match TRBD1. Germline assignment: CDR1 MDHEN and CDR2 SYDVKM. V gave up 11 bases and J gave up 0 bases; unmatched junction bases: 5. The CDR3 totals 15 residues. CDR3 nucleotides: TGTGCCTCCGGGACAGGGAACTCTGGGGCCAACGTCCTGACTTTC. Translating gives CASGTGNSGANVLTF.

This clonotype was detected only a few times. The chain employs TRBV4-3 and TRBJ2-6; D call uncertain. V shed 3 bases and J shed 4 bases, with 4 bases lying between them. The CDR3 loop spans 13 amino acids. Looked up from germline, CDR1 is LGHNA and CDR2 is YSLEER. CDR3 bases: TGCGCCAGCAGCCAGGAGGGGGCCAACGTCCTGACTTTC. This encodes CASSQEGANVLTF.

This sequence joins TRBV19 and TRBJ1-5; 9 bases fit TRBD1. The junction had 7 bases not matched to a gene; V was cut back by 5 bases and J by 2 bases. Germline-derived CDR1 and CDR2 are LNHDA and SQIVND (reference sequence). The CDR3 is 16 amino acids. The DNA for the CDR3 is TGTGCCAGTAGTGCCACAGGGGGCGGAGGCAATCAGCCCCAGCATTTT. This gives the protein CASSATGGGGNQPQHF.